The present T cell receptor (beta chain) was sequenced within a study of T cells in Graves' hyperthyroidism and ophthalmopathy. This clonotype was observed a few times. What was amplified from RNA transcripts were TCR beta CDR3 regions. The TCR CDR3 first-round RT-PCR relied on the HTBI primer set. TCRdb fed the multiplex PCR reads into MiXCR, producing one record per CDR3 protein. The sample comprises some 150,000 distinct CDR3 sequences, roughly 23% of which are singletons, and 60% to 80% rests with the top ten. A patient was excluded if there was uncontrolled infection, other autoimmune disease, pregnancy or lactation. Sequencing input: blood. The receptor's source is a woman between 50 and 59 years old with Graves' hyperthyroidism that later progressed to Graves' ophthalmopathy.

As DNA, the CDR3 is TGTGCCAGCAGACTCCGGGACTCCTTCAATCAGCCCCAGCATTTT. Translation gives CASRLRDSFNQPQHF. This chain joins TRBV6-1 and TRBJ1-5; possible D gene TRBD1, 5 bases. Trimming removed 6 bases at V and 3 bases at J, with 15 bases between. The CDR3 has 15 amino acids. Germline CDR1 MNHNS, CDR2 SASEGT.